These 12 T cell receptor beta chains came from one sample sequenced in a study of patients and donors after allogeneic stem cell transplantation. One entry per CDR3 protein, called by TCRdb with MiXCR from the RT-PCR reads. Found here are fewer than 500,000 distinct CDR3 sequences, 16% of them singletons; the top ten hold around 7.2%. Sequencing used blood, either unsorted or a sorted T cell fraction (not recorded which). Receptors originate from a human donor who was either an allogeneic HSCT recipient or a stem cell or donor lymphocyte infusion donor (not recorded which). It is not recorded whose cells these are; they may come from a transplant donor.

The chain employs TRBV15 and TRBJ2-5; no reliable D call. The CDR3 totals 13 residues. In germline, CDR1 is LNHNV, CDR2 YYDKDF (reference sequence). Trimming cost V 1 base and J 4 bases, with 7 bases left between them. The CDR3 loop is CATSRGYTETQYF. CDR3 nucleotide sequence: TGTGCCACCAGCAGAGGGTACACAGAGACCCAGTACTTC.

This clonotype was found a few times. V gene TRBV11-3 combines with J gene TRBJ1-6, with D possibly being TRBD1 (6 bases). The germline V and J ends were trimmed by 5 bases and 9 bases, with 14 bases remaining between them. CDR1 is SGHNT, CDR2 YENEEA, per germline. The CDR3 sequence is 14 residues long. This chain's CDR3 is CASSPPRGTSPLHF. For the CDR3, the DNA is TGTGCCAGCAGCCCCCCTAGGGGGACTTCACCCCTCCACTTT.

The gene calls are TRBV6-5 and TRBJ2-1; TRBD1 might be the D (5 bases). V gave up 1 base and J gave up 9 bases, with 10 bases separating them. Germline CDR1 and CDR2: MNHEY and SVGAGI. The CDR3 consists of 13 residues. Written as DNA, the CDR3 is TGTGCCAGCAGTTACTTTCCTAGGGGTGAGCAGTTCTTC. This encodes CASSYFPRGEQFF.

J is TRBJ2-1 and V is TRBV4-2; D perhaps matches TRBD2 (6 bases). Germline V gene lookup returns CDR1 LGHNA and CDR2 YNFKEQ. Trimming removed 4 bases from V and 10 bases from J, with 20 bases in between. The CDR3 sequence is 15 residues long. The CDR3 DNA reads TGTGCCAGCAGCCGCTCGGGACTTAGCGGCTTAGAGCAGTTCTTC. Protein product: CASSRSGLSGLEQFF.

The chain uses TRBV7-6 and TRBJ2-7; TRBD1 matches at 7 bases. There are 17 residues in the CDR3. The germline gives CDR1 SGHVS, CDR2 FNYEAQ. With 3 bases clipped from V and 1 base from J, the junction kept 12 bases outside the gene matches. The CDR3 region is CASSLSVPNRGSYEQYF. The CDR3 nucleotides are TGTGCCAGCAGCTTGTCGGTTCCGAACAGGGGTTCCTACGAGCAGTACTTC.

This clonotype was seen more than once but under ten times. This chain uses TRBV20-1 with TRBJ1-5; 10 bases agree with TRBD1. This CDR3 is 19 amino acids long. CDR1 DFQATT and CDR2 SNEGSKA come from the germline V gene (reference sequence). Trimming at V came to 0 bases and at J to 0 bases, leaving 11 bases not matched to a gene. The CDR3 here is CSARDGGTGVGYSNQPQHF. Here the CDR3 DNA reads TGCAGTGCTAGAGATGGGGGGACAGGGGTGGGTTATAGCAATCAGCCCCAGCATTTT.

The chain carries TRBV5-6 and TRBJ1-4; D is uncertain. Looked up from germline, CDR1 is SGHDT and CDR2 is YYEEEE. CDR3 size: 15 residues. The V end was cut by 6 bases, the J end by 8 bases, with 20 bases between. In DNA form, the CDR3 reads TGTGCCAGCAACCTGCTCGTGGCCCGGGAAGAAAAACTGTTTTTT. Protein: CASNLLVAREEKLFF. Supplemented by reference TRBV5-6 and TRBJ1-4, the full variable domain reads DAGVTQSPTHLIKTRGQQVTLRCSPKSGHDTVSWYQQALGQGPQFIFQYYEEEERQRGNFPDRFSGHQFPNYSSELNVNALLLGDSALYLCASNLLVAREEKLFFGSGTQLSVL.

V and J are TRBV30 and TRBJ2-7; tentatively, D is TRBD1 (6 bases). The ends were cut back, 4 bases at V and 2 bases at J, with 12 bases in the middle. Germline CDR1 is GTSNPN and CDR2 is SVGIG (reference sequence). The CDR3 has 13 residues. The CDR3, as DNA: TGTGCCTGGACCCGGGACACCCCCTACGAGCAGTACTTC. Its translation: CAWTRDTPYEQYF.

The chain combines TRBV29-1 with TRBJ1-2; 9 bases are a match to TRBD1. CDR3 length: 14 amino acids. CDR1 is SQVTM and CDR2 is ANQGSEA in the germline V gene. V lost 4 bases and J lost 2; bases outside the gene matches: 5. CDR3 sequence (DNA): TGCAGCGTTGGGCCCGACAGGGGGAACTATGGCTACACCTTC. It is translated as CSVGPDRGNYGYTF.

This clonotype was observed once. This chain links TRBV19 with TRBJ2-5, with 9 bases matching TRBD2. CDR1 is LNHDA and CDR2 is SQIVND in the germline V gene (reference sequence). The CDR3 spans 16 residues. The trim removed 2 bases at V and 3 bases at J, leaving 7 bases unmatched. CDR3 coding DNA: TGTGCCAGTAGTATAATGGGTGTAGCGGGAGAAGAGACCCAGTACTTC. This encodes CASSIMGVAGEETQYF.

This clonotype has a handful of counts. The rearrangement joins TRBV6-1 to TRBJ2-7, with 8 bases aligning to TRBD2. The germline V gene has CDR1 MNHNS and CDR2 SASEGT. After removal of 5 bases from V and 0 bases from J, the junction contained 6 bases not matched to a gene. The CDR3 runs 15 residues. The CDR3 DNA is TGTGCCAGCAGTCAGCGGGGGACCAACTCCTACGAGCAGTACTTC. Its translation is CASSQRGTNSYEQYF.

In regard to this clonotype: Sequence at one end of the junction differs from germline and may be a read error. This rearrangement joins TRBV5-6 to TRBJ1-5; unclear D gene. The germline V gene has CDR1 SGHDT and CDR2 YYEEEE. The CDR3 runs 15 residues. CDR3 region: CASSLYRTGNRPQHF. In nucleotides, the CDR3 is TGTGCCAGCAGCCTTTACCGGACGGGGAATCGGCCCCAGCATTTT. The full variable domain, in which reference TRBV5-6 and TRBJ1-5 provide the parts outside the CDR3, is DAGVTQSPTHLIKTRGQQVTLRCSPKSGHDTVSWYQQALGQGPQFIFQYYEEEERQRGNFPDRFSGHQFPNYSSELNVNALLLGDSALYLCASSLYRTGNRPQHFGDGTRLSIL.